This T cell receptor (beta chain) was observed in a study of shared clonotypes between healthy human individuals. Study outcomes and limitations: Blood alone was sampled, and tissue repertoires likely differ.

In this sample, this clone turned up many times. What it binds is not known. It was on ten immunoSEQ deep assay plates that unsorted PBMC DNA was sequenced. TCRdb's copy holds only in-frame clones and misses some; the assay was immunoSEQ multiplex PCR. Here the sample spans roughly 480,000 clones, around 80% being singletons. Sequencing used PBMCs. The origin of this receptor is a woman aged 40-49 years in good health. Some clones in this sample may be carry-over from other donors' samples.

In DNA, the CDR3 is TGTGCCAGCAACCCGGACAGGGGGCGCGGGTACGAGCAGTACTTC. Residues: CASNPDRGRGYEQYF. This chain links TRBV6-1 with TRBJ2-7, with 11 bases aligning to TRBD1. Germline V lookup: CDR1 MNHNS, CDR2 SASEGT. The CDR3 length is 15 residues. The V gene end was trimmed by 7 bases and the J gene end by 4 bases; junction bases not matched to a gene: 9.